The 27 T cell receptor beta chains presented below share a single source sample, sequenced in a study of blood T cell repertoires in COVID-19. Profiled with immunoSEQ multiplex PCR; TCRdb holds only in-frame clones, not every one. Among 60,000 to 70,000 clones listed, approximately 86% were seen once. The material sequenced was peripheral blood. Every receptor here comes from a woman aged 55-70 years with acute or convalescent COVID-19.

This clone showed up just a few times. This chain joins TRBV5-6 and TRBJ1-1; the match to TRBD1 covers 7 bases. V gave up 0 bases and J gave up 8 bases; unmatched junction bases: 4. The CDR3 is 13 amino acids. Per the germline V gene, CDR1 is SGHDT and CDR2 is YYEEEE. CDR3 coding DNA: TGTGCCAGCAGCTTGGTTACGACAGGGGAAGCTTTCTTT. This sequence encodes CASSLVTTGEAFF. Variable domain in full (rest from reference TRBV5-6 and TRBJ1-1): DAGVTQSPTHLIKTRGQQVTLRCSPKSGHDTVSWYQQALGQGPQFIFQYYEEEERQRGNFPDRFSGHQFPNYSSELNVNALLLGDSALYLCASSLVTTGEAFFGQGTRLTVV.

The V and J genes are TRBV6-6 and TRBJ2-3; D is ambiguous. The CDR3 is 13 amino acids. Trimming pared 5 bases from V and 2 bases from J, leaving 8 bases between. Germline assignment: CDR1 MNHNY and CDR2 SVGAGI (reference sequence). The CDR3 coding sequence is TGTGCCAGCAGTAGAGGCTACACAGATACGCAGTATTTT. It codes for CASSRGYTDTQYF.

The CDR3 here is CASSTLLLRSTDTQYF. The CDR3 DNA is TGTGCCAGTAGTACCTTACTACTTCGTAGCACAGATACGCAGTATTTT. This rearrangement joins TRBV19 to TRBJ2-3; D gene uncertain. Germline assignment: CDR1 LNHDA and CDR2 SQIVND (reference sequence). This CDR3 is 16 amino acids long. V gave up 4 bases and J gave up 0 bases, with 14 bases separating them.

J is TRBJ1-1 and V is TRBV11-2; D is unclear. There are 14 residues in the CDR3. V dropped 8 bases and J dropped 1 base, with 14 bases sitting between them. Germline CDR1 reads SGHAT; CDR2 reads FQNNGV. This CDR3 is CASRSQSKNTEAFF. The CDR3 nucleotides are TGTGCCAGCCGGTCGCAAAGTAAGAACACTGAAGCTTTCTTT.

The V call is TRBV24-1, the J call TRBJ1-1, with D possibly matching TRBD1 (5 bases). The length of the CDR3 is 17 residues. The germline V gene encodes CDR1 KGHDR and CDR2 SFDVKD. The V and J ends lost 5 bases and 1 base respectively, with 19 bases between them. CDR3 region: CATSAGNMGLPNTEAFF. The CDR3 nucleotides are TGTGCCACCAGTGCGGGAAACATGGGACTGCCGAACACTGAAGCTTTCTTT.

The rearrangement links TRBV5-5 to TRBJ2-1; possible D gene TRBD1, 6 bases. This CDR3 is built from 15 residues. The germline V gene encodes CDR1 SGHKS and CDR2 YYEKEE (reference sequence). V was cut by 4 bases and J by 4 bases, with 15 bases left in between. In nucleotides, the CDR3 is TGTGCCAGCAGCCTGGGCGGACAGACATACAATGAGCAGTTCTTC. Translating gives CASSLGGQTYNEQFF. Variable domain in full (rest from reference TRBV5-5 and TRBJ2-1): DAGVTQSPTHLIKTRGQQVTLRCSPISGHKSVSWYQQVLGQGPQFIFQYYEKEERGRGNFPDRFSARQFPNYSSELNVNALLLGDSALYLCASSLGGQTYNEQFFGPGTRLTVL.

V gene TRBV29-1 combines with J gene TRBJ2-3; 9 positions agree with TRBD2. CDR1 and CDR2 (germline): SQVTM, ANQGSEA. V shed 6 bases, J shed 6 bases, and the junction held 13 bases outside the gene matches. CDR3 size: 15 residues. Here the CDR3 DNA reads TGCAGCGTGAGGGGGGGGACTAGCAGGGGCGATACGCAGTATTTT. This sequence encodes CSVRGGTSRGDTQYF.

The rearrangement uses TRBV10-3 and TRBJ1-3; D unclear. The germline V gene has CDR1 ENHRY and CDR2 SYGVKD. Deletions cut 4 bases from V and 1 base from J, with 8 bases between. The CDR3 loop spans 14 amino acids. The DNA for the CDR3 is TGTGCCATCAGTGCGTCCTTTTCTGGAAACACCATATATTTT. Protein: CAISASFSGNTIYF.

The chain carries TRBV10-3 and TRBJ2-3, with D possibly matching TRBD1 (5 bases). Germline CDR1 is ENHRY and CDR2 is SYGVKD. Trimming took 3 bases from V and 3 from J, leaving 10 bases between them. This CDR3 is built from 14 residues. The CDR3 reads CAISDSKGTDTQYF. The CDR3 region has the DNA TGTGCCATCAGTGACTCCAAGGGGACAGATACGCAGTATTTT.

This CDR3 is CASSFGQGVGETQYF. In DNA form, the CDR3 reads TGCGCCAGCAGCTTCGGTCAGGGGGTTGGAGAGACCCAGTACTTC. The rearrangement joins TRBV5-1 to TRBJ2-5; the match to TRBD1 covers 7 bases. J lost 4 bases, V lost 2 bases, and 8 bases had no gene match. Germline V gives CDR1 SGHRS, CDR2 YFSETQ. The length of the CDR3 is 15 residues.

The CDR3 reads CASSGGTVNEQFF. For the CDR3, the DNA is TGTGCCAGCAGTGGAGGGACAGTTAATGAGCAGTTCTTC. The V gene is TRBV9, the J gene TRBJ2-1, with D maybe TRBD1 (7 bases). Trimming took off 5 bases at V and 7 bases at J, with 13 bases between the two ends. Germline values: CDR1 SGDLS, CDR2 YYNGEE. The CDR3 totals 13 residues.

This chain joins TRBV7-2 and TRBJ1-2; a possible D gene is TRBD1 (6 bases). The CDR3 is made up of 14 amino acids. V was cut by 5 bases and J by 3 bases, with 13 bases left in between. CDR1 SGHTA and CDR2 FQGNSA come from the germline V gene. CDR3 sequence reads: CASSLQGIHYGYTF. CDR3 bases: TGTGCCAGCAGCCTCCAGGGGATTCACTATGGCTACACCTTC.

The chain combines TRBV9 with TRBJ1-2, with a tentative D call TRBD1 (5 bases). The V end lost 4 bases, the J end lost 4 bases, and 20 bases lay between the germline ends. Per germline, CDR1 SGDLS and CDR2 YYNGEE. The CDR3 runs to 16 residues. The CDR3 nucleotides are TGTGCCAGCAGCACACGTGGGCAGGGAGGTTCCTATGGCTACACCTTC. This encodes CASSTRGQGGSYGYTF.

The chain couples TRBV7-6 to TRBJ2-1; 13 nucleotides agree with TRBD2. CDR3 length: 17 amino acids. The junction had 8 bases not matched to a gene; V was cut back by 2 bases and J by 7 bases. CDR1 is SGHVS, CDR2 FNYEAQ, per germline. For the CDR3, the DNA is TGTGCCAGCAGCTTATCGCCCGGACTAGCGGGGGTGAATGAGCAGTTCTTC. It codes for CASSLSPGLAGVNEQFF.

V and J are TRBV6-5 and TRBJ1-2; unclear D gene. CDR1 and CDR2 from the germline V gene are MNHEY and SVGAGI. This CDR3 contains 15 residues. Trimming took 5 bases from V and 0 from J, leaving 13 bases between them. The CDR3, as DNA: TGTGCCAGCAGTAACATGAGGACTTCTAACTATGGCTACACCTTC. It translates to CASSNMRTSNYGYTF.

This chain joins TRBV6-6 and TRBJ1-5; D is uncertain. The CDR3 has 16 residues. CDR1 is MNHNY, CDR2 SVGAGI, per germline (reference sequence). V was cut by 2 bases and J by 0 bases, with 11 bases left in between. The CDR3: CASSYRTEYSNQPQHF. The CDR3 coding sequence is TGTGCCAGCAGTTACAGAACAGAGTATAGCAATCAGCCCCAGCATTTT.

The rearrangement links TRBV5-1 to TRBJ2-2, with TRBD1 matching over 7 bases. With V trimmed by 4 bases and J by 3 bases, 3 bases remained unmatched. The CDR3 runs 14 residues. Per germline, CDR1 SGHRS and CDR2 YFSETQ. The CDR3 spells CASSDDRDTGELFF. CDR3 nucleotides: TGCGCCAGCAGCGACGACAGGGACACCGGGGAGCTGTTTTTT.

The chain links TRBV5-5 to TRBJ1-4, with D maybe TRBD1 (5 bases). Trimming shortened V by 0 bases and J by 1 base, and 10 bases separated the two germline ends. This CDR3 has 16 residues. CDR1 and CDR2 (germline): SGHKS, YYEKEE (reference sequence). The CDR3 sequence is CASSLDGRGTNEKLFF. As DNA, the CDR3 is TGTGCCAGCAGCTTGGACGGGAGGGGAACTAATGAAAAACTGTTTTTT.

The chain uses TRBV2 and TRBJ1-5; no definite D call. The CDR3 runs 13 residues. Germline V lookup: CDR1 SNHLY, CDR2 FYNNEI. Trimming pared 6 bases from V and 5 bases from J, leaving 11 bases between. The DNA of the CDR3 is TGTGCCAGCAGGGGGAGGGTACATCAGCCCCAGCATTTT. This codes for CASRGRVHQPQHF.

This clone was recorded a few times. CDR3: CASLLTPNTEAFF. The CDR3 DNA reads as TGTGCCAGCCTTCTAACCCCGAACACTGAAGCTTTCTTT. The chain joins TRBV6-5 to TRBJ1-1, with no clear D. Germline V gives CDR1 MNHEY, CDR2 SVGAGI. The CDR3 covers 13 residues. V dropped 8 bases and J dropped 1 base, with 11 bases sitting between them.

This clone came up a few times. The chain employs TRBV28 and TRBJ1-1; D may be TRBD1 (5 bases). Germline V lookup: CDR1 MDHEN, CDR2 SYDVKM. The CDR3 extends over 15 amino acids. V dropped 11 bases and J dropped 2 bases, with 21 bases sitting between them. CDR3 DNA: TGTGCCCGACGCGGGACGGCGGAGAGAAACACTGAAGCTTTCTTT. Amino acid sequence: CARRGTAERNTEAFF.

A word on this clone: This sample also contains other DNA sequences that code for the same CDR3. This chain uses TRBV7-3 with TRBJ1-2; D is possibly TRBD1 (5 bases). Germline CDR1 reads SGHTA; CDR2 reads FQGTGA. V dropped 0 bases and J dropped 5 bases, with 7 bases sitting between them. The CDR3 extends over 13 amino acids. CDR3 in DNA: TGTGCCAGCAGCTTAACTGGGGGGTATGGCTACACCTTC. It specifies CASSLTGGYGYTF.

The CDR3 nucleotides read TGTGCCAGCAGCTCGGACAGGGCATCGATATCAAACTATGGCTACACCTTC. Residues: CASSSDRASISNYGYTF. This chain connects TRBV7-2 to TRBJ1-2, with 8 bases that match TRBD1. V was clipped by 4 bases and J by 2 bases; unmatched bases: 12. Germline CDR1 and CDR2: SGHTA and FQGNSA. The CDR3 has 17 residues. The full variable domain, rest sourced from reference TRBV7-2 and TRBJ1-2, is GAGVSQSPSNKVTEKGKDVELRCDPISGHTALYWYRQSLGQGLEFLIYFQGNSAPDKSGLPSDRFSAERTGGSVSTLTIQRTQQEDSAVYLCASSSDRASISNYGYTFGSGTRLTVV.

The V and J genes are TRBV11-3 and TRBJ2-5; 11 bases are a match to TRBD1. Germline-derived CDR1 and CDR2 are SGHNT and YENEEA. V lost 6 bases to trimming and J lost 5 bases; unmatched junction nucleotides: 11. This CDR3 spans 16 amino acids. The CDR3 loop is CASSPGQGAGLETQYF. The CDR3 nucleotides read TGTGCCAGCAGTCCTGGACAGGGGGCTGGTTTGGAGACCCAGTACTTC. Together with reference TRBV11-3 and TRBJ2-5, the CDR3 gives the full variable domain: EAGVVQSPRYKIIEKKQPVAFWCNPISGHNTLYWYLQNLGQGPELLIRYENEEAVDDSQLPKDRFSAERLKGVDSTLKIQPAELGDSAVYLCASSPGQGAGLETQYFGPGTRLLVL.

The chain's CDR3 is CASSLASGRANTEAFF. The CDR3, as DNA: TGCGCCAGCAGCTTGGCCTCAGGCAGGGCGAACACTGAAGCTTTCTTT. The V call is TRBV5-1, the J call TRBJ1-1; perhaps TRBD1 as D (5 bases). The V end was cut by 0 bases, the J end by 1 base, with 13 bases between. CDR3 length: 16 residues. Germline V gives CDR1 SGHRS, CDR2 YFSETQ.

The genes are TRBV12-5 and TRBJ1-5; D gene ambiguous. V lost 3 bases, J lost 7 bases, and 7 bases lay in between. CDR3 size: 12 residues. Germline V gene sequence: CDR1 LGHNT, CDR2 FRNRAP. The CDR3 reads CASGFPLQPQHF. The CDR3 DNA follows: TGTGCTAGTGGTTTCCCTTTACAGCCCCAGCATTTT.

This clone appeared once. The chain links TRBV2 to TRBJ2-1; 9 bases match TRBD2. The CDR3 loop spans 15 amino acids. V shed 1 base, J shed 10 bases, and the junction held 8 bases outside the gene matches. Germline V gives CDR1 SNHLY, CDR2 FYNNEI. The CDR3 here is CASSEEGLAGNEQFF. For the CDR3, the DNA is TGTGCCAGCAGTGAAGAAGGGCTAGCGGGAAACGAGCAGTTCTTC.